Listed below are T cell receptor beta chains from one sample, sequenced in a study of CD8 T cells in Susac syndrome. Via MiXCR, TCRdb re-called the immunoSEQ multiplex PCR reads, giving one row per CDR3 protein. The data show about 300,000 distinct CDR3 sequences, approximately 90% seen once. Sequenced: CD4+ T cells from PBMCs. Receptor source: a human donor with multiple sclerosis. Both conserved end residues are part of each CDR3. The D gene is left open where the match is weak.

V,D,length,J,CDR3
TRBV9,TRBD2,15,TRBJ2-7,CASSVAGGPTYEQYF
TRBV5-1,TRBD2,16,TRBJ2-5,CASSARTSGGEETQYF
TRBV7-3,-,15,TRBJ1-2,CASSRATGANYGYTF
TRBV20-1,-,12,TRBJ2-3,CSARGGRDTQYF
TRBV15,-,15,TRBJ2-1,CATSRELGTYNEQFF
TRBV6-4,-,13,TRBJ2-3,CASSDQPRDTQYF
TRBV11-3,-,14,TRBJ2-2,CASSRTFSGGELFF
TRBV12-3/TRBV12-4,-,14,TRBJ2-7,CASSFRTTRYEQYF
TRBV7-8,-,13,TRBJ2-7,CASSPRGRYEQYF
TRBV7-2,-,14,TRBJ2-7,CASSLVLMSYEQYF
TRBV7-2,-,13,TRBJ2-7,CASSTRQVVEQYF
TRBV29-1,-,15,TRBJ2-7,CSVVKGGGAPEEQYF
TRBV5-1,TRBD1,18,TRBJ1-2,CASSLAGTLYSRGHGYTF
TRBV12-3/TRBV12-4,-,14,TRBJ1-1,CASPWYRVNTEAFF
TRBV12-3/TRBV12-4,-,15,TRBJ2-2,CASSFGGRDTGELFF
TRBV24-1,-,13,TRBJ1-1,CATSEVGNTEAFF
TRBV7-9,TRBD1,14,TRBJ2-5,CASSIGTAQETQYF
TRBV20-1,TRBD1,17,TRBJ1-6,CSARVWDRDAYNSPLHF
TRBV7-2,TRBD2,15,TRBJ2-7,CASSLASGSVYEQYF
TRBV7-9,TRBD1,15,TRBJ1-1,CASSIGGGGYTEAFF
TRBV29-1,-,10,TRBJ1-1,CSVEQGSAFF
TRBV7-3,-,15,TRBJ1-2,CASSLAGGASYGYTF
TRBV7-9,-,14,TRBJ1-1,CASSLDGGGTEAFF
TRBV30,TRBD1,14,TRBJ1-4,CAWGNDRGSEKLFF
TRBV10-3,-,15,TRBJ2-1,CAISESGGTYNEQFF
TRBV18,-,15,TRBJ1-1,CASSPAGTGNTEAFF
TRBV5-1,-,13,TRBJ2-5,CASSYRDLETQYF
TRBV18,-,15,TRBJ1-1,CASSPPSGRGTEAFF
TRBV7-3,-,16,TRBJ2-1,CASSLTRTGSYNEQFF
TRBV7-9,-,15,TRBJ1-1,CASSLANLQSAEAFF
TRBV29-1,-,12,TRBJ1-1,CSVAGANTEAFF
TRBV10-3,TRBD2,14,TRBJ2-1,CAISVAGVDNEQFF
TRBV7-8,TRBD1,14,TRBJ2-7,CASSLKQGSYEQYF
TRBV30,TRBD1,16,TRBJ2-5,CAWSVGDRGIQETQYF
TRBV2,-,12,TRBJ2-4,CASGGTFRIQYF
TRBV5-1,-,14,TRBJ2-3,CASSLLGITDTQYF
TRBV4-3,-,19,TRBJ1-2,CASSHSDRRTLGRANGYTF
TRBV11-2,-,15,TRBJ1-5,CASSLWPGGGQPQHF
TRBV7-2,TRBD2,18,TRBJ2-3,CASSLASIGWAGVNTQYF
TRBV5-8,-,14,TRBJ1-6,CASSLEGGLTPLHF
TRBV2,-,15,TRBJ2-5,CASSVRQGGRETQYF